This record concerns one T cell receptor (beta chain) sequence. Its antigen is undetermined. Measured with immunoSEQ multiplex PCR; TCRdb has only the in-frame clones, and not every one. This sample has approximately 130,000 clones, with 84% found just once. The data originate from a study of identifying expanded T cells in peripheral blood. Points from the study as a whole: Roughly two-week clone count variance significantly increased as total template count grew. Roughly 1.2 clones differed between technical replicates, versus around 16 and 19 over time.

Healthy donors had no documented immune events, such as infections, while sampled. In germline, CDR1 is MNHEY, CDR2 SVGAGI. This CDR3 region has 13 residues. The V and J ends lost 1 base and 6 bases respectively, with 10 bases between them. The chain links TRBV6-5 to TRBJ2-7; D might be TRBD1 or TRBD2, each matching 6 bases. The clonotype originates from a person between 18 and 69 years old in good health. The sequenced sample was blood. CDR3 in DNA: TGTGCCAGCAGTTACTTGGGGGGCAGCGAGCAGTACTTC. This gives the protein CASSYLGGSEQYF.